Reported below is one T cell receptor (beta chain). Antigen specificity is unknown. The CDR3 is 17 residues long. The germline gives CDR1 SGDLS, CDR2 YYNGEE. Trimming removed 3 bases from V and 5 bases from J; junction bases left unmatched: 15. This entry comes from a study of cytomegalovirus exposure and HLA in healthy donors. On the study more broadly: From HLA-typed donors, an early data release held approximately 85 million unique TCRs.

Researchers ran the PCR with 60 Vbeta and 13 Jbeta primers. Some clones are missing from TCRdb's copy, which holds only in-frame ones; the method was immunoSEQ multiplex PCR. The sample carries about 140,000 clones, roughly 80% recorded once. Study-level points and caveats: TCR beta V segments were, for the most part, productive about 90% or about 30% of the time in an earlier analysis. There were 150 or so TCR beta chains listed as cytomegalovirus-associated. In most subjects, TCR beta sequences reportedly gave accurate predictions of HLA-A and HLA-B alleles.

The sequencing input was PBMCs. The chain combines TRBV9 with TRBJ2-3; TRBD2 matches at 7 bases. The receptor comes from a female donor in good health and CMV-seronegative. The CDR3 loop reads CASSAVLSSGGGDTQYF. The CDR3, as DNA: TGTGCCAGCAGCGCAGTACTGTCTAGCGGAGGAGGAGATACGCAGTATTTT.